This paragraph reports one T cell receptor (beta chain). Its target is unknown. The authors reverse transcribed all of the isolated RNA, so sequencing captured expressed TCRB transcripts. Only in-frame clones appear in the TCRdb table, and some are missing; sequencing was by immunoSEQ multiplex PCR. The sample yields 40,000 to 45,000 clones, approximately 56% seen once. This record comes from a study of beta chain features in type 1 diabetes. General observations from the study: An over-representation of cells with high TCR expression could result from cDNA sequencing. Naive, central memory and regulatory TCRB repertoires appeared more similar among patients than healthy donors.

Cell sorting via CD45RO/CCR7/CD25/CD127/CD95/CD27 was performed to obtain CD4+ naive, central memory, regulatory and stem cell-like memory cells. This TCR derives from a woman under 30 in good health. Specimen: Tregs from blood.

CDR3 loop: CASSLPTPNEQFF. As DNA, the CDR3 is TGTGCCAGCAGCTTGCCAACTCCCAATGAGCAGTTCTTC. The V gene is TRBV7-2, the J gene TRBJ2-1; no clear D. From germline, CDR1 is SGHTA and CDR2 FQGNSA. V was pared by 3 bases and J by 6 bases, with 9 bases between. This CDR3 contains 13 residues. The full variable domain, completed using reference TRBV7-2 and TRBJ2-1, is GAGVSQSPSNKVTEKGKDVELRCDPISGHTALYWYRQSLGQGLEFLIYFQGNSAPDKSGLPSDRFSAERTGGSVSTLTIQRTQQEDSAVYLCASSLPTPNEQFFGPGTRLTVL.